Listed below are T cell receptor beta chains from one sample, sequenced in a study of cytomegalovirus exposure and HLA in healthy donors. The method was immunoSEQ multiplex PCR; TCRdb's version includes in-frame clones alone and lacks a portion of them. The listing contains 130,000 or so clones. Input material: PBMCs. All receptors come from a middle-aged woman in good health and CMV-seronegative. Both conserved end residues are part of each CDR3.

j_call	v_call	cdr3_aa
TRBJ1-3	TRBV5-6	CASNPGGNTIYF
TRBJ1-2	TRBV28	CASSTDSSYGYTF
TRBJ2-3	TRBV6-1	CATHPGTSAADTQYF
TRBJ1-3	TRBV7-2	CASSLTGTVSSGNTIYF
TRBJ1-1	TRBV4-2	CAGSQGDRGSREAFF
TRBJ1-2	TRBV9	CASSVGTSNDPPKRDYGYTF
TRBJ2-5	TRBV18	CASSPGQIQETQYF
TRBJ2-2	TRBV19	CASSTRQGGNTGELFF
TRBJ1-6	TRBV9	CASSVQGDNSPLHF
TRBJ1-2	TRBV19	CASSISSFSYGYTF
TRBJ2-7	TRBV4-3	CASSQDRIAGGYEQYF